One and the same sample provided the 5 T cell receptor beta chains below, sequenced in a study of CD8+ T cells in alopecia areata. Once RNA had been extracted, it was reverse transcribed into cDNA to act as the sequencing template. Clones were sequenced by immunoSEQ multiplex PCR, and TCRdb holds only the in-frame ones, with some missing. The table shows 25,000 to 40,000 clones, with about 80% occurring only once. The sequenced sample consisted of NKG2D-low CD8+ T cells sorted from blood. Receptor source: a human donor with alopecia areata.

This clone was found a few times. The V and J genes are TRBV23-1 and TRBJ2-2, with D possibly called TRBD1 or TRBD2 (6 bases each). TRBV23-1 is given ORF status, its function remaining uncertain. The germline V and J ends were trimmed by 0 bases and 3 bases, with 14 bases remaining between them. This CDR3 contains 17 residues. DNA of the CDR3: TGCGCCAGCAGTCAATCACAGGGAGGATCGGACACCGGGGAGCTGTTTTTT. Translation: CASSQSQGGSDTGELFF.

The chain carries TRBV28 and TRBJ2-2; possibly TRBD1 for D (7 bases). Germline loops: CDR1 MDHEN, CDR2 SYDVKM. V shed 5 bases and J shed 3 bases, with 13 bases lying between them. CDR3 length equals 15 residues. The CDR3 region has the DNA TGTGCCAGCAGTCGTGGGGGGACAGACACCGGGGAGCTGTTTTTT. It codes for CASSRGGTDTGELFF.

The CDR3 DNA reads TGCAGCGTTGAAGATCTAAGCATACGAGAGACCCAGTACTTC. This encodes CSVEDLSIRETQYF. This chain connects TRBV29-1 to TRBJ2-5; D is undetermined. V lost 0 bases and J lost 4, with 12 bases in between. Germline loops: CDR1 SQVTM, CDR2 ANQGSEA. The CDR3 runs to 14 residues.

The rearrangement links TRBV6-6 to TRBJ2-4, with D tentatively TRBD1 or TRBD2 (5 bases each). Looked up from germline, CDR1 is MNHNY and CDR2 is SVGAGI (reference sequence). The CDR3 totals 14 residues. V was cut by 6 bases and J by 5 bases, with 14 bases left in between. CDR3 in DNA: TGTGCCAGCAGCTTACTAGGGACCGAAAACATTCAGTACTTC. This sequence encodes CASSLLGTENIQYF.

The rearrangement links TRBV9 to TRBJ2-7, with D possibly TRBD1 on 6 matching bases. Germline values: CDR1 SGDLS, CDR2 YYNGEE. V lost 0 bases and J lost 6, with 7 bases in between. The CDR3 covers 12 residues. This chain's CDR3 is CASSVGGGEQYF. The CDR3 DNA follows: TGTGCCAGCAGCGTAGGAGGGGGCGAGCAGTACTTC.